This T cell receptor beta chain stems from a study of T-cell reconstitution after alpha-beta-depleted transplantation in children. Regarding the study as a whole: Several hundred rapidly expanded clones from non-depleted graft cells reportedly supplied alpha-beta T cells about two months post-transplant. Counts and diversity of T cells one year after transplant came mostly from newly produced T cells. After transplant, high TCRbeta diversity at day 60 in some patients arose from surviving recipient T cells and thymic progenitors.

The CDR3 runs 18 residues. V was clipped by 0 bases and J by 11 bases, with 23 bases between them. CDR1 and CDR2 from the germline V gene are MNHEY and SVGAGI. Unique molecular identifiers tagged the TCRbeta library. TCRdb reprocessed the PCR reads with MiXCR, giving one entry per CDR3 protein. The sample gives about 300,000 distinct CDR3 sequences, about 7.3% of which show up once; 9.1% is in the top ten. This clonotype has a count of ten or more. Its antigen is still unknown. The J gene is TRBJ1-6, the V gene TRBV6-5, with D perhaps TRBD1 (5 bases). The material was peripheral blood, obtained 360 days after TCRalphabeta/CD19-depleted stem cell transplant. The sequence was collected from a female patient between 2 and 15 years old who had a stem cell transplant for Fanconi anemia, so the T cells may come from the graft donor. The CDR3 sequence: CASSYSGQGPPPVTPLHF. CDR3 nucleotides: TGTGCCAGCAGTTACTCTGGGCAGGGCCCCCCTCCTGTGACACCCCTCCACTTT.